The sequence of this TCR beta chain was determined in a study of PD-1 blockade in classical Hodgkin lymphoma. Comment on this clone: The target antigen is unknown.

Clones were sequenced by immunoSEQ multiplex PCR, and TCRdb holds only the in-frame ones, with some missing. Altogether about 93,000 clones are present, nearly 95% being singletons, with the ten largest covering around 2.4%. General study points: Healthy donors were reported to have higher baseline TCR diversity than newly diagnosed patients. It was CD4+ TCR diversity, not CD8+, that rose significantly by C4D1. It was among complete responders that baseline diversity resembled that of newly diagnosed patients. Repertoire difference causes, possibly disease activity or prior therapy, remain undefined.

With no exception, relapse followed autologous stem cell transplantation in all patients, and brentuximab vedotin exposure varied. This TCR derives from a human donor with classical Hodgkin lymphoma. The material was peripheral blood mononuclear cells (PBMCs), obtained before the second cycle of nivolumab.

The CDR3 DNA reads as TGTGCCTGGAGTGTACGGCAGGCGTTTAACTATGGCTACACCTTC. Its protein is CAWSVRQAFNYGYTF. The rearrangement joins TRBV30 to TRBJ1-2; D is unresolved. Trimming stripped 0 bases from V and 1 base from J, with 12 bases between. The CDR3 extends over 15 amino acids. Germline V gives CDR1 GTSNPN, CDR2 SVGIG (reference sequence).